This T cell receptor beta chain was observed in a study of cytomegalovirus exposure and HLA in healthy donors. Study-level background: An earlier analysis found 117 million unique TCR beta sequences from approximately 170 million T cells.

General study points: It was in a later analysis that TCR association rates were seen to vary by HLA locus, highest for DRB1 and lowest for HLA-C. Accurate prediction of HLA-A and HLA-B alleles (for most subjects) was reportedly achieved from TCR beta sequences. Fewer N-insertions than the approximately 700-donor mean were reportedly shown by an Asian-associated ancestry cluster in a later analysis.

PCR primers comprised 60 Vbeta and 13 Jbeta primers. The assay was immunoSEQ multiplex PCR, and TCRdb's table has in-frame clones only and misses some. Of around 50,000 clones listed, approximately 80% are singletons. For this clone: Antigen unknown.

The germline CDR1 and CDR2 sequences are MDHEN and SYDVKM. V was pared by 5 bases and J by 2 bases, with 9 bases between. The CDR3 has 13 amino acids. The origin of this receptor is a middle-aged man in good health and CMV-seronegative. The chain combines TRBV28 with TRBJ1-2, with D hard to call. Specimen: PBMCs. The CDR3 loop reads CASSPTGNYGYTF. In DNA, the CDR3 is TGTGCCAGCAGTCCCACGGGAAACTATGGCTACACCTTC.